The clone carrying this TCR beta chain has a handful of counts. The antigen remains unidentified. The data were taken from a study of blood T cells in healthy people across ages. The authors ran a second PCR of about 7 to 11 cycles using a sample-barcoded 5' primer and a J-beta primer mix. Each CDR3 protein is one row after TCRdb ran MiXCR on the 5' RACE reads. The sample holds a few hundred thousand distinct CDR3 sequences, about 55% seen once. Points from the study as a whole: Higher diversity and more naive CD4+ cells were features of long-lived donors, compared to aged donors.

The sequenced material came from blood. The clonotype comes from a man aged 55 to 69 in good health.

The CDR3 nucleotides read TGCAGCGTTGAAGGCCCGGCAGGGGGCAGAGGCTACACCTTC. As protein: CSVEGPAGGRGYTF. The chain joins TRBV29-1 to TRBJ1-2; TRBD1 aligns across 8 bases. Germline V lookup: CDR1 SQVTM, CDR2 ANQGSEA. V shed 1 base, J shed 8 bases, and the junction held 9 bases outside the gene matches. The CDR3 sequence is 14 residues long.